This T cell receptor beta chain was identified in a study of regulatory T cells in long-lasting Graves disease. General study points: Persistent Graves' patients showed less TCR diversity than newly diagnosed patients showed.

Time point described: newly diagnosed GD, antithyroid drugs for less than 3 months. Making the TCR library involved RNA that had been extracted from PBMCs. After removal of 10 bases from V and 4 bases from J, the junction contained 11 bases not matched to a gene. The CDR3 contains 14 residues. The germline V gene has CDR1 MNHEY and CDR2 SMNVEV (reference sequence). This clonotype was seen ten or more times. The antigen remains undetermined. Relying on iRepertoire HTBI primers and Arm-PCR of CDR3 regions, the team built TCR beta libraries. TCRdb independently ran MiXCR on the multiplex PCR reads; one entry per CDR3 protein. The sample consists of 420,000 or so distinct CDR3 sequences, 16% of them appearing once. This sample was also put to use in a study of T cells in Graves' hyperthyroidism and ophthalmopathy. That work contributes: Diagnoses rested on clinical symptoms, serum thyroxine and TRAb, thyroid ultrasound and orbital computed tomography. The majority of expanded thyroid clonotypes above 0.001 also appeared in blood.

Material: peripheral blood mononuclear cells (PBMCs), obtained at new diagnosis, from a patient treated with antithyroid drugs. This clonotype originated in a woman between 18 and 30 years old with Graves disease. The J gene is TRBJ2-7, the V gene TRBV27; 9 nucleotides line up with TRBD1. Written as DNA, the CDR3 is TGTGCCACCAGGCTCCGGGACAGGGTATACGAGCAGTACTTC. Amino acid sequence: CATRLRDRVYEQYF.